This TCR beta chain was captured in a study of blood T cell repertoires in COVID-19. Overall study context: Spain, Italy and the United States supplied samples that represented acute and convalescent COVID-19.

Germline values: CDR1 SSHAT, CDR2 FNYEAQ (reference sequence). The CDR3 length is 13 residues. V shed 0 bases and J shed 1 base, with 3 bases lying between them. Method: immunoSEQ multiplex PCR; TCRdb's copy keeps in-frame clones and lacks some. The table lists about 130,000 clones, more than 80% of them singletons, with 12% in the top ten. Material: peripheral blood. This chain connects TRBV7-7 to TRBJ1-1; D is undetermined. The TCR was taken from a woman aged 60-70 years with acute or convalescent COVID-19. CDR3 sequence reads: CASSLAANTEAFF. The CDR3 DNA reads TGTGCCAGCAGCTTAGCGGCGAACACTGAAGCTTTCTTT.